This TCR beta chain came from a study of identical twins. TCRdb used MiXCR to reprocess the 5' RACE reads, holding one entry per CDR3 protein. The sample yields about 240,000 distinct CDR3 sequences, roughly 10% seen once. The CDR3 loop spans 14 amino acids. Germline lookup yields CDR1 LGHDT and CDR2 YNNKEL (reference sequence). V lost 5 bases and J 1 base, leaving 11 bases between the germline ends. As for this clonotype: Its antigen is as yet unknown.

General study points: Within beta out-of-frame sequences, the excess sharing observed between twins was weaker. Monozygotic twins shared more out-of-frame TCR alpha than recombination models predicted.

The rearrangement uses TRBV3-1 and TRBJ1-1; D remains ambiguous. Sequencing input: memory T cells sorted from blood. The TCR originated in a man aged 50 to 60 in good health. This CDR3 is CASSFGRPNTEAFF. CDR3 DNA sequence: TGTGCCAGCAGCTTCGGACGGCCGAACACTGAAGCTTTCTTT.